These 22 T cell receptor beta chains share one sample of origin, sequenced in a study of blood T cells in healthy people across ages. A sample-barcoded 5' primer and a J-beta primer mix were used in a second PCR of about 7 to 12 cycles. MiXCR, run by TCRdb on the 5' RACE reads, gives a single entry per CDR3 protein. Altogether about 1.8 million distinct CDR3 sequences are present, 40% to 55% being singletons, with the ten largest covering over 2%. Specimen: blood. The receptors shown here come from a woman in her 40s in good health.

The V call is TRBV19, the J call TRBJ2-1; D perhaps matches TRBD2 (6 bases). CDR3 length equals 15 residues. The germline V gene encodes CDR1 LNHDA and CDR2 SQIVND (reference sequence). V was clipped by 6 bases and J by 3 bases, with 15 bases between them. The CDR3 DNA follows: TGTGCCAGTAGCTACGTAGTAGCGGACTACAATGAGCAGTTCTTC. This translates into CASSYVVADYNEQFF.

The J gene is TRBJ2-3, the V gene TRBV4-3; unclear D gene. This CDR3 has 13 amino acids. V lost 0 bases, J lost 6 bases, and 7 bases lay in between. Germline V CDR1 and CDR2: LGHNA, YSLEER. DNA for the CDR3: TGCGCCAGCAGCCAAGAACAGCGTGATACGCAGTATTTT. Translated: CASSQEQRDTQYF.

V usage is TRBV6-1 and J usage is TRBJ2-7; TRBD2 agrees at 13 bases. Germline V CDR1 and CDR2: MNHNS, SASEGT. The CDR3 is 18 amino acids. The V segment lost 6 bases and the J segment 7 bases; nucleotides outside the gene matches: 18. The CDR3 loop is CASSNKTGLAGDYNEQYF. In DNA form, the CDR3 reads TGTGCCAGCAGCAACAAAACCGGACTAGCGGGGGATTACAATGAGCAGTACTTC.

This sequence joins TRBV6-5 and TRBJ1-2; weak D call: TRBD1 (5 bases). Trimming stripped 2 bases from V and 4 bases from J, with 14 bases between. This CDR3 region has 15 residues. Germline V CDR1 and CDR2: MNHEY, SVGAGI. The CDR3 is CASSYGAGFGYGYTF. The CDR3 bases are TGTGCCAGCAGTTACGGGGCGGGGTTTGGCTATGGCTACACCTTC.

About this clonotype: One end of the junction does not line up with germline, which may come from a read error. The chain links TRBV7-2 to TRBJ2-1; D perhaps matches TRBD2 (5 bases). This CDR3 has 15 amino acids. CDR1 and CDR2 (germline): SGHTA, FQGNSA. CDR3 loop: CVSGGWAGSYNEQFF. The CDR3 DNA reads TGTGTCAGCGGTGGGTGGGCTGGTTCCTACAATGAGCAGTTCTTC.

This clonotype was seen a few times. The chain employs TRBV20-1 and TRBJ2-7; D assignment may be TRBD1 or TRBD2 (6 bases each). Trimming removed 1 base from V and 7 bases from J, with 11 bases in between. The CDR3 sequence is 12 residues long. CDR1 is DFQATT, CDR2 SNEGSKA, per germline (reference sequence). CDR3 region: CSARAEGGEQYF. The CDR3 region has the DNA TGCAGTGCTAGAGCCGAAGGGGGGGAGCAGTACTTC.

This clonotype was found a few times. The J gene is TRBJ2-5, the V gene TRBV12-3 or TRBV12-4; D assignment may be TRBD1 or TRBD2 (5 bases each). Trimming left V 3 bases short and J 4 bases short, with 21 bases between. This CDR3 comprises 17 residues. This CDR3 is CASSLIGTVWTGETQYF. The CDR3 DNA follows: TGTGCCAGCAGTTTGATAGGGACGGTATGGACTGGAGAGACCCAGTACTTC.

This clonotype was seen a few times. The gene calls are TRBV20-1 and TRBJ1-2, with no clear D. This CDR3 has 12 amino acids. Germline CDR1 and CDR2: DFQATT and SNEGSKA (reference sequence). V lost 7 bases to trimming and J lost 5 bases, with 14 bases between them. CDR3 sequence: CSDIQEGYGYTF. CDR3 nucleotides: TGCAGTGACATCCAAGAAGGATATGGCTACACCTTC.

This clonotype has just a few counts. The gene calls are TRBV27 and TRBJ1-6; D remains unclear. Germline CDR1 MNHEY, CDR2 SMNVEV (reference sequence). Trimming cost V 3 bases and J 0 bases, with 6 bases left between them. The CDR3 is 15 amino acids. Here the CDR3 DNA reads TGTGCCAGCAGTTTCCGGGTCTCCTATAATTCACCCCTCCACTTT. This codes for CASSFRVSYNSPLHF.

This clonotype turned up a few times. The chain is built from TRBV24-1 and TRBJ2-5; D is uncertain. CDR1 and CDR2 from the germline V gene are KGHDR and SFDVKD. Between the trimmed V and J ends, which lost 6 bases and 4 bases, there was a span of 26 bases. The CDR3 spans 18 residues. The chain's CDR3 is CATSRRAVLPTPTETQYF. The CDR3 region has the DNA TGTGCCACCAGTCGAAGGGCAGTCCTACCCACACCTACAGAGACCCAGTACTTC.

This clonotype was observed a few times. CDR3 amino acids: CATSDSDRSEKLFF. In nucleotides, the CDR3 is TGTGCCACCAGTGATTCGGACCGGAGTGAAAAACTGTTTTTT. The chain is built from TRBV24-1 and TRBJ1-4; D is unresolved. Germline-derived CDR1 and CDR2 are KGHDR and SFDVKD. The CDR3 contains 14 residues. The V and J ends lost 2 bases and 7 bases respectively, with 10 bases between them.

This clonotype was recorded many times. This chain links TRBV6-1 with TRBJ2-7; TRBD1 agrees at 9 bases. Germline V CDR1 and CDR2: MNHNS, SASEGT. There are 12 residues in the CDR3. J was trimmed by 4 bases and V by 8 bases; bases with no gene match: 3. CDR3 region: CASRDRVYEQYF. The CDR3 bases are TGTGCCAGCCGGGACAGGGTTTACGAGCAGTACTTC.

J is TRBJ2-1 and V is TRBV20-1; TRBD1 or TRBD2 may be the D gene (6 bases each). Germline CDR1 DFQATT, CDR2 SNEGSKA (reference sequence). The CDR3 runs to 16 residues. V was clipped by 0 bases and J by 7 bases, with 19 bases between them. CDR3 in DNA: TGCAGTGCTAGAGATCGAGGGGGGTGGGAGAGAAATGAGCAGTTCTTC. This translates into CSARDRGGWERNEQFF.

V is TRBV7-9 and J is TRBJ2-7, with a tentative D call TRBD2 (6 bases). Germline V gives CDR1 SEHNR, CDR2 FQNEAQ (reference sequence). Trimming shortened V by 5 bases and J by 7 bases, and 24 bases separated the two germline ends. This CDR3 contains 16 residues. CDR3 region: CASSRAPGREFGEQYF. The CDR3 coding sequence is TGTGCCAGCAGCCGGGCCCCGGGACGGGAGTTTGGAGAGCAGTACTTC. Filled out from reference TRBV7-9 and TRBJ2-7, the complete variable domain reads DTGVSQNPRHKITKRGQNVTFRCDPISEHNRLYWYRQTLGQGPEFLTYFQNEAQLEKSRLLSDRFSAERPKGSFSTLEIQRTEQGDSAMYLCASSRAPGREFGEQYFGPGTRLTVT.

This chain connects TRBV28 to TRBJ1-2; unclear D gene. Germline loops: CDR1 MDHEN, CDR2 SYDVKM. V was shortened by 4 bases and J by 4 bases, with 19 bases between the two germline ends. The length of the CDR3 is 16 residues. CDR3 DNA: TGTGCCAGCAGTTCAGGACTTGCTATGGTTTTCTATGGCTACACCTTC. This translates into CASSSGLAMVFYGYTF.

The J gene is TRBJ2-5, the V gene TRBV6-5, with no clear D. Germline-derived CDR1 and CDR2 are MNHEY and SVGAGI. Trimming cost V 0 bases and J 5 bases, with 10 bases left between them. The CDR3 length is 14 residues. CDR3 nucleotide sequence: TGTGCCAGCAGTTACTCGAGTGGGCGGGAGACCCAGTACTTC. Translating gives CASSYSSGRETQYF.

A note on this clonotype: At one boundary the junction diverges from the germline segment, which might be a read error. The chain has TRBV5-6 and TRBJ2-4; tentative D call: TRBD2 (6 bases). Germline V gene sequence: CDR1 SGHDT, CDR2 YYEEEE. This CDR3 spans 17 amino acids. CDR3 in amino acids: CASSFRTLLLAKNIRYF. The CDR3 DNA sequence: TGTGCCAGCAGCTTTAGGACTCTCCTACTAGCCAAAAACATTCGGTACTTC.

This clonotype has just a few counts. The chain links TRBV6-2 or TRBV6-3 to TRBJ2-4; D remains unclear. TRBJ2-5 matches the DNA end more closely, so the J call is doubtful. Germline CDR1 is MNHEY and CDR2 is SVGEGT. CDR3 length equals 17 residues. CDR3 DNA: TGTGCCAGCAGTTACTCGAAGGAACAAGGGTTGCGGGAGACCCAGTACTTC. Translation gives CASSYSKEQGLRETQYF.

This clonotype was counted between two and nine times. The V gene is TRBV4-3, the J gene TRBJ1-2, with 9 bases matching TRBD1. CDR3 length: 15 residues. J lost 8 bases, V lost 1 base, and 8 bases had no gene match. CDR1 and CDR2 from the germline V gene are LGHNA and YSLEER. CDR3 DNA: TGCGCCAGCAGCCAAGTATTAGGGACAGGGTACGGCTACACCTTC. It specifies CASSQVLGTGYGYTF.

The chain recombines TRBV6-5 with TRBJ1-4; D is unresolved. This CDR3 has 14 amino acids. Germline loops: CDR1 MNHEY, CDR2 SVGAGI. V lost 6 bases to trimming and J lost 5 bases, with 13 bases between them. This chain's CDR3 is CASSRRQSNEKLFF. The CDR3 DNA follows: TGTGCCAGCAGCAGGAGGCAATCGAATGAAAAACTGTTTTTT.

This chain joins TRBV6-1 and TRBJ1-2; no firm D call. Deletions cut 7 bases from V and 0 bases from J, with 12 bases between. The CDR3 has 14 amino acids. From germline, CDR1 is MNHNS and CDR2 SASEGT. The CDR3 sequence: CASKRDGANYGYTF. Here the CDR3 DNA reads TGTGCCAGCAAAAGAGATGGAGCTAACTATGGCTACACCTTC.

CDR3 in DNA: TGTGCTAGTGGTTTGGTAGACACTGGCGGGGGGGTGTACTTC. Encoded protein: CASGLVDTGGGVYF. The chain is built from TRBV12-5 and TRBJ2-7, with TRBD2 matching over 9 bases. This CDR3 region has 14 residues. V was pared by 0 bases and J by 12 bases, with 9 bases of the junction left unmatched. CDR1 is LGHNT and CDR2 is FRNRAP in the germline V gene.